This TCR beta chain was profiled in a study of OX40 agonist ivuxolimab in advanced cancers. Study-level information: It was permissible to have had prior anti-PD-1, anti-PD-L1 or anti-CTLA-4 therapy, and over 35% had some. Study-wide results and caveats: Dosing at 0.1 to 3.0 mg/kg was accompanied by clonal expansion of CD4+ and CD8+ blood T cells by week 6.

Comments on this clone: Its antigen remains unidentified.

Profiled with immunoSEQ multiplex PCR; TCRdb holds only in-frame clones, not every one. The sample includes 65,000 to 80,000 clones, less than 95% of them seen just once. Trimming left V 1 base short and J 8 bases short, with 12 bases between. The CDR3 totals 14 residues. Germline values: CDR1 SEHNR, CDR2 FQNEAQ (reference sequence). The TCR sequence derives from an adult with an advanced solid tumor such as melanoma, head and neck, liver or kidney cancer. Sequencing used CD4+ or CD8+ T cells sorted from blood, obtained in a trial of the OX40 agonist ivuxolimab. The genes are TRBV7-9 and TRBJ1-5; D not certain. CDR3 nucleotides: TGTGCCAGCAGCTTAGGAAGGACCCGCGAGCCCCAGCATTTT. It is translated as CASSLGRTREPQHF.